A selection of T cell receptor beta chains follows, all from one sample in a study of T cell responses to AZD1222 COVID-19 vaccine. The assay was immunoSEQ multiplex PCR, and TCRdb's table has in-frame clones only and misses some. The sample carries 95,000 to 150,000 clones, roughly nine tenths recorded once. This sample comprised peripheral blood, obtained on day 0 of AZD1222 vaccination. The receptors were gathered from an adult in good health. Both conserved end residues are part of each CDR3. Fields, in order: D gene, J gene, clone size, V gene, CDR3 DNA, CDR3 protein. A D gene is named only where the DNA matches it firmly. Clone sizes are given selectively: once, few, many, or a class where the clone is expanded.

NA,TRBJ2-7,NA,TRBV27,TGTGCCAGCAGTTTAGCACCGACTCAGGGTACTCGCTCCTACGAGCAGTACTTC,CASSLAPTQGTRSYEQYF
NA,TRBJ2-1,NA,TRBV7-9,TGTGCCCTCCCCCGGGGGGCAGCTAGCTCCTACAATGAGCAGTTCTTC,CALPRGAASSYNEQFF
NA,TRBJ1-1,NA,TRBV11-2,TGTGCCAGCAGCTTAGATCGACTCACTGAAGCTTTCTTT,CASSLDRLTEAFF
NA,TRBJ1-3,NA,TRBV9,TGTGCCAGCAGCGTAGGGGACGGCGATTCTCGGAACACCATATATTTT,CASSVGDGDSRNTIYF
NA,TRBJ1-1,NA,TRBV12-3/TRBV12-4,TGTGCCAGCAGTTTAGTGGCAGCGACTGAAGCTTTCTTT,CASSLVAATEAFF
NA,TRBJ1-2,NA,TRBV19,TGTGCCAGTAGTATAGCCAGGGTCCATTCTAACTATGGCTACACCTTC,CASSIARVHSNYGYTF
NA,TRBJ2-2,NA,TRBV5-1,TGCGCCAGCAGCTTCAGGGGAGAGGCCGGGGAGCTGTTTTTT,CASSFRGEAGELFF
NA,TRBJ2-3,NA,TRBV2,TGTGCCAGCAGAGGGGACTCCCCCACAGATACGCAGTATTTT,CASRGDSPTDTQYF
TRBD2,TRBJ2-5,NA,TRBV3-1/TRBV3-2,TGTGCCAGCAGCCGGACCCGGGACTACAGAGAGACCCAGTACTTC,CASSRTRDYRETQYF
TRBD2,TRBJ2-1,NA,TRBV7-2,TGTGCCAGCAGTCGCGGACTAGCTGGTACTTGGGAGCAGTTCTTC,CASSRGLAGTWEQFF
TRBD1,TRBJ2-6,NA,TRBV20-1,TGCAGTGCTAGTCAGGGGGCAGGTACTGGGGCCAACGTCCTGACTTTC,CSASQGAGTGANVLTF
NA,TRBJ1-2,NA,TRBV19,TGTGCCAGTACCCCAACAGTTCCCTATAACTATGGCTACACCTTC,CASTPTVPYNYGYTF
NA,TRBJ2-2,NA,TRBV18,TGTGCCAGCTCACCAGGACTGACGGGCGGGGAGCTGTTTTTT,CASSPGLTGGELFF
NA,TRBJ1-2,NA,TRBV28,TGTGCCAGCAGTTTCACAGGGCCCTATGGCTACACCTTC,CASSFTGPYGYTF
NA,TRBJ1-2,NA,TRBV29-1,TGCAGCGTTCCAGTCGGAGGGTTACTCTATGGCTACACCTTC,CSVPVGGLLYGYTF
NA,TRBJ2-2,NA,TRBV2,TGTGCCAGCAGTGACCGACTAGAGCTGAACACCGGGGAGCTGTTTTTT,CASSDRLELNTGELFF
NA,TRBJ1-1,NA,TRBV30,TGTGCCTGGACCCCCCGGACAGCATTTAACACTGAAGCTTTCTTT,CAWTPRTAFNTEAFF
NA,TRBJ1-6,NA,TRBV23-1,TGCGCCAGCAGTCAGGAAATTTGGAGGCCTTATAATTCACCCCTCCACTTT,CASSQEIWRPYNSPLHF
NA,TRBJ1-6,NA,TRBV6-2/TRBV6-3,TGTGCCAGCAGTTGGCAGGATTCACCCCTCCACTTT,CASSWQDSPLHF
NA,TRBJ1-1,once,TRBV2,TGTGCCAGCAGTGAGATGGGGACGCATGCGGTAACTGAAGCTTTCTTT,CASSEMGTHAVTEAFF
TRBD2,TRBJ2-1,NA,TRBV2,TGTGCCAGCAGTGAACTTTCAGGCGGGAGAGGTCAAGATGAGCAGTTCTTC,CASSELSGGRGQDEQFF
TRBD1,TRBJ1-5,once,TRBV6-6,TGTGCCAGCAGTCTGACTGGGACAGGGGAGGCTAGCAATCAGCCCCAGCATTTT,CASSLTGTGEASNQPQHF
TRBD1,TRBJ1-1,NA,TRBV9,TGTGCCAGCAGCGTGACAGGGGGCCTCACTGAAGCTTTCTTT,CASSVTGGLTEAFF
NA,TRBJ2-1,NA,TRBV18,TGTGCCAGCTCAGACGGACTCTACAATGAGCAGTTCTTC,CASSDGLYNEQFF
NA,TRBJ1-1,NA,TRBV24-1,TGTGCCACCAGTCCTCGCCAGGCGAACACTGAAGCTTTCTTT,CATSPRQANTEAFF
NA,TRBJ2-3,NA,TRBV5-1,TGCGCCAGCAACCCTGTTGGTCAATTGGCAGATACGCAGTATTTT,CASNPVGQLADTQYF
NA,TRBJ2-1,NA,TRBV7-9,TGTGCCAGCACGAGGGGTGTTTACAATGAGCAGTTCTTC,CASTRGVYNEQFF
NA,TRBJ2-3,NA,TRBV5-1,TGCGCCAGCAGCGATGGACCCGGTCGGCCAGATACGCAGTATTTT,CASSDGPGRPDTQYF
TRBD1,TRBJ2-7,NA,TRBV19,TGTGCCAGTAGTGGTGGGACAGGCCAAACCTACGAGCAGTACTTC,CASSGGTGQTYEQYF
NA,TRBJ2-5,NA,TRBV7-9,TGTGCCAGCAGCTTAGGAAGGGGAGAGACCCAGTACTTC,CASSLGRGETQYF
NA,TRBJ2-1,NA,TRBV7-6,TGTGCCAGCAGCCAGATTGCTTGGGGGTCCTACAATGAGCAGTTCTTC,CASSQIAWGSYNEQFF
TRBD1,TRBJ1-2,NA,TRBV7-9,TGTGCCAGCAGCTTAGAGGGACAGGGAAAGGATGGCTACACCTTC,CASSLEGQGKDGYTF
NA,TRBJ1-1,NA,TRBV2,TGTGCCGGGGGGGACCATTACACTGAAGCTTTCTTT,CAGGDHYTEAFF
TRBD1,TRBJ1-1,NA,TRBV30,TGTGCCCGGACCCTAACAGGGGACACTGAAGCTTTCTTT,CARTLTGDTEAFF
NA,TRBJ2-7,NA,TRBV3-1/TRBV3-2,TGTGCCAGCAGCCCCCTTCGGGACTCGACCTACTACGAGCAGTACTTC,CASSPLRDSTYYEQYF
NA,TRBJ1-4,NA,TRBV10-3,TGTGCCATCAGTGAAGGGGCAGGGCGGGAAAAACTGTTTTTT,CAISEGAGREKLFF
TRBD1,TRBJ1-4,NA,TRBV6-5,TGTGCCAGCAACCGACAGGGGGTGACCGAAAAACTGTTTTTT,CASNRQGVTEKLFF
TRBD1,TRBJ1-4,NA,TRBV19,TGTGCCAGTAGTGGACAGGGAACCGCTAATGAAAAACTGTTTTTT,CASSGQGTANEKLFF
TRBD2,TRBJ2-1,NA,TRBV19,TGTGCCAGTAGTGTGGGACTAGCGGGAGGGAGCTCCTACAATGAGCAGTTCTTC,CASSVGLAGGSSYNEQFF
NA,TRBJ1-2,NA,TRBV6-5,TGTGCCAGCAGTTACTCGAGGGGGGGTGGCTACACCTTC,CASSYSRGGGYTF
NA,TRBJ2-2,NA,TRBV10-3,TGTGCCATCAGTGGCCCACCCGGGACGGCTTACACCGGGGAGCTGTTTTTT,CAISGPPGTAYTGELFF
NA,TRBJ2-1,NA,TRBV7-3,TGTGCCAGCAGCCCCCGTGGGGTTTACAATGAGCAGTTCTTC,CASSPRGVYNEQFF
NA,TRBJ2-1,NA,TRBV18,TGTGCCAGCCAGGACTCAGCCTCCTACAATGAGCAGTTCTTC,CASQDSASYNEQFF
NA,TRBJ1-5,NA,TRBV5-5,TGTGCCAGCTCCTCTGGGGGGTGGAATCAGCCCCAGCATTTT,CASSSGGWNQPQHF
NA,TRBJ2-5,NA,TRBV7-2,TGTGCCAGCACACTCGGGGCCATTATTCAAGAGACCCAGTACTTC,CASTLGAIIQETQYF
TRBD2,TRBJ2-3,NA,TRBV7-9,TGTGCCAGCAGCCTTCAGCGGGGGGGCCGAACAGATACGCAGTATTTT,CASSLQRGGRTDTQYF
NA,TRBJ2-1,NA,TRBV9,TGTGCCAGCAGCGTAGGCCAGTACAATGAGCAGTTCTTC,CASSVGQYNEQFF
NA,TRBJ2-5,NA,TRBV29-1,TGCAGCGTTTCCGATCTAGCGAGGGGAGAAGAGACCCAGTACTTC,CSVSDLARGEETQYF
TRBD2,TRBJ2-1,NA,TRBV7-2,TGTGCCAGCAGCTTAGCTGCTAGCGGGTCCGGGGAGCAGTTCTTC,CASSLAASGSGEQFF
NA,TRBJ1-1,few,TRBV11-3,TGTGCCAGCAGCTTTTTCGAGGGGGACACTGAAGCTTTCTTT,CASSFFEGDTEAFF
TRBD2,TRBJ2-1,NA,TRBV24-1,TGTGCCACCAGTGATCCGGGGACTAGCGGCAATGAGCAGTTCTTC,CATSDPGTSGNEQFF
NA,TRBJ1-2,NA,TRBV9,TGTGCCAGCAGCGTAGCCCCCGGGCAGCCCAGCTATGGCTACACCTTC,CASSVAPGQPSYGYTF
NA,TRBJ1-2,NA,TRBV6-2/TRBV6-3,TGTGCCAGCAGTACAAAGCGGGACCGACCTAACTATGGCTACACCTTC,CASSTKRDRPNYGYTF
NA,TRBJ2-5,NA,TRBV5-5,TGTGCCAGCAGCTTGCCGGGTAGCCAAGAGACCCAGTACTTC,CASSLPGSQETQYF
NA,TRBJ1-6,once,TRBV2,TGTGCCAGCAGTGAAGGGAGCCCCCCTTCACCCCTCCACTTT,CASSEGSPPSPLHF